These T cell receptor beta chains were read from a single sample in a study of STAT5B mutations in CD4+ large granular lymphocyte leukemia. The method was immunoSEQ multiplex PCR; TCRdb's version includes in-frame clones alone and lacks a portion of them. The sample holds around 21,000 clones, roughly 79% seen once. The sequencing sample was made of CD4+ T cells from blood buffy coats. The receptors here all came from a human donor in good health. Each CDR3 is given with its conserved first and last residue. D genes are given only for firm matches. Rows may omit the clone size; those that give it use once, few, many or a size class.

>TRBD1|-|TRBV5-1|TRBJ1-2
TGCGCCAGCAGCTTGGAGGGACAGGGTGGCGGCTACACCTTC
CASSLEGQGGGYTF
>-|-|TRBV13|TRBJ2-7
TGTGCCAGCAGCCACAGGTATGCCGAGCAGTACTTC
CASSHRYAEQYF
>-|-|TRBV10-3|TRBJ1-4
TGTGCCATCAGTGAGTCTATAGAGGGAGCGTATGAAAAACTGTTTTTT
CAISESIEGAYEKLFF
>TRBD2|-|TRBV7-3|TRBJ2-1
TGTGCCAGCAGCTTAACTTTTCGGACTAGCGGGACCAATGAGCAGTTCTTC
CASSLTFRTSGTNEQFF
>-|-|TRBV28|TRBJ2-5
TGTGCCAGCAGGCCTACAAACTCGGGCGCGGGATTTGCGCGGGAGACCCAGTACTTC
CASRPTNSGAGFARETQYF
>-|-|TRBV19|TRBJ1-1
TGTGCCAGTAGTATAGGTTTCGTGGGTTCCACTGAAGCTTTCTTT
CASSIGFVGSTEAFF
>-|few|TRBV11-1|TRBJ1-2
TGTGCCAGCAGTTCCGCGACAGCCTTGGGCTACACCTTC
CASSSATALGYTF
>-|-|TRBV11-1|TRBJ2-5
TGTGCCAGCAGCTCCTCCCGGTCAGGGACCCAGTACTTC
CASSSSRSGTQYF
>-|-|TRBV5-1|TRBJ1-6
TGCGCCTCCACGAGGGAAAGCTCCTATAATTCACCCCTCCACTTT
CASTRESSYNSPLHF
>-|-|TRBV2|TRBJ1-2
TGTGCCAGCACCGAAAACAGTGCTAACTATGGCTACACCTTC
CASTENSANYGYTF
>TRBD2|-|TRBV10-3|TRBJ2-7
TGTGCCATCAGTGGGCCTAGCGGGAACTACGAGCAGTACTTC
CAISGPSGNYEQYF
>-|-|TRBV27|TRBJ2-5
TGTGCCAGCAGCAGAAGAGTAACAGAGACCCAGTACTTC
CASSRRVTETQYF
>TRBD1|-|TRBV7-2|TRBJ2-1
TGTGCCAGCAGCCTCGGGACAGAGAATGAGCAGTTCTTC
CASSLGTENEQFF
>-|-|TRBV11-3|TRBJ2-5
TGTGCCGGCAGCTTAATGGCTCAAGAGACCCAGTACTTC
CAGSLMAQETQYF
>-|-|TRBV28|TRBJ1-2
TGTGCCAGCAGTTTAGGCGCGGCAGGGCTTCTCACCTTC
CASSLGAAGLLTF
>TRBD1|-|TRBV10-3|TRBJ2-2
TGTGCCATCAGTGACGGGACAGTTAACACCGGGGAGCTGTTTTTT
CAISDGTVNTGELFF
>-|-|TRBV5-1|TRBJ2-7
TGCGCCAGCAGCTCTTATACAGGGCCCTACGAGCAGTACTTC
CASSSYTGPYEQYF
>TRBD1|-|TRBV27|TRBJ1-6
TGTGCCAGCAGTGAGGCCTCACAGGGGGAAACCCTCCACTTT
CASSEASQGETLHF
>TRBD1|-|TRBV7-2|TRBJ2-5
TGTGCCAGCAGCCCACGGACAGGAGAAGAGACCCAGTACTTC
CASSPRTGEETQYF
>-|-|TRBV19|TRBJ2-5
TGTGCCAGTAGTACCGGACTTGTCCGGCCCCAGTACTTC
CASSTGLVRPQYF
>TRBD2|once|TRBV7-3|TRBJ2-2
TGTGCCAGCAGCCGCCCGGGGGGACCCGGGGAGCTGTTTTTT
CASSRPGGPGELFF
>-|once|TRBV27|TRBJ1-4
TGTGCCAGCAGTCCGAGGGCGGGGGGGGCCGGGGAAAAACTGTTTTTT
CASSPRAGGAGEKLFF
>-|-|TRBV4-1|TRBJ1-5
TGCGCCAGCAGCCAAGATAGAGGAAACAATCAGCCCCAGCATTTT
CASSQDRGNNQPQHF